The 15 T cell receptor beta chains below come from one sample, sequenced in a study of T cell responses to AZD1222 COVID-19 vaccine. Clones were read by immunoSEQ multiplex PCR, and TCRdb kept only the in-frame ones, dropping some. In the table there are fewer than 150,000 clones, 90% to 95% of which are singletons. The source was peripheral blood, collected on day 0 of AZD1222 vaccination. The receptors come from an adult in good health.

The chain has TRBV5-8 and TRBJ1-1; 7 bases fit TRBD1. There are 17 residues in the CDR3. CDR1 SGHTS and CDR2 YDEGEE come from the germline V gene. The ends lost 1 base at V and 1 base at J; junction bases unmatched: 10. The CDR3 nucleotides read TGTGCCAGCAGCTTGTACAAGGGAGGGGGCAGGAACACTGAAGCTTTCTTT. Amino acids: CASSLYKGGGRNTEAFF.

The chain links TRBV10-2 to TRBJ2-3; 7 positions match TRBD1. The junction had 13 bases not matched to a gene; V was cut back by 7 bases and J by 6 bases. This CDR3 has 15 amino acids. In germline, CDR1 is WSHSY, CDR2 SAAADI. CDR3 sequence reads: CASTPGTVGPDTQYF. As DNA, the CDR3 is TGCGCCAGCACCCCCGGGACAGTGGGCCCGGATACGCAGTATTTT.

This clone was counted a single time. The chain recombines TRBV7-9 with TRBJ2-7; 9 positions match TRBD2. The germline CDR1 and CDR2 sequences are SEHNR and FQNEAQ (reference sequence). This CDR3 contains 17 residues. Trimming took 2 bases from V and 3 from J; bases not matched to a gene: 11. The CDR3 loop is CASSLPPGSGRSYEQYF. In DNA, the CDR3 is TGTGCCAGCAGCTTACCCCCGGGTAGCGGGAGAAGCTACGAGCAGTACTTC.

The chain uses TRBV7-9 and TRBJ2-7, with 9 bases matching TRBD2. This CDR3 is built from 15 residues. The J segment lost 0 bases and the V segment lost 5 bases, leaving 5 bases of the junction unmatched. Looked up from germline, CDR1 is SEHNR and CDR2 is FQNEAQ (reference sequence). The CDR3 loop reads CASSGTSGPSYEQYF. CDR3 DNA sequence: TGTGCCAGCAGCGGTACTAGCGGGCCCTCCTACGAGCAGTACTTC.

CDR3 residues: CASSMAGGTYEQYF. The CDR3 coding sequence is TGTGCCAGTAGTATGGCAGGGGGAACCTACGAGCAGTACTTC. This chain connects TRBV19 to TRBJ2-7; 7 bases align to TRBD1. Per the germline V gene, CDR1 is LNHDA and CDR2 is SQIVND (reference sequence). Trimming took 3 bases from V and 2 from J; bases not matched to a gene: 4. The CDR3 covers 14 residues.

The chain links TRBV10-3 to TRBJ1-1; D is uncertain. The CDR3 spans 11 residues. The V gene's germline CDR1 is ENHRY and CDR2 SYGVKD. The ends were cut back, 6 bases at V and 5 bases at J, with 7 bases in the middle. The CDR3 loop reads CAIRGGTEAFF. In DNA form, the CDR3 reads TGTGCCATCAGGGGAGGTACTGAAGCTTTCTTT.

The J gene is TRBJ2-1, the V gene TRBV7-3; 8 bases agree with TRBD2. Unmatched junction bases numbered 13, after V lost 5 bases and J lost 7 bases. CDR1 SGHTA and CDR2 FQGTGA come from the germline V gene. CDR3 length: 16 amino acids. CDR3: CASSALAGTVRNEQFF. In DNA, the CDR3 is TGTGCCAGCAGCGCCTTAGCGGGAACCGTTCGGAATGAGCAGTTCTTC.

The V call is TRBV7-2, the J call TRBJ2-1; D may be TRBD1 (5 bases). Trimming shortened V by 1 base and J by 15 bases, and 22 bases separated the two germline ends. Germline V lookup: CDR1 SGHTA, CDR2 FQGNSA. The CDR3 loop spans 15 amino acids. CDR3 DNA sequence: TGTGCCAGCAGCTTAGTTGTGGGGCTGTCCAATGAAGGGTTCTTC. This translates into CASSLVVGLSNEGFF.

The chain is built from TRBV7-9 and TRBJ2-3; TRBD2 agrees at 10 bases. There are 15 residues in the CDR3. V trimming: 5 bases; J trimming: 1 base; junction bases outside the gene matches: 3. Germline CDR1 reads SEHNR; CDR2 reads FQNEAQ (reference sequence). CDR3 bases: TGTGCCAGCAGCCGTGGACTAGCGGGCACAGATACGCAGTATTTT. Residues: CASSRGLAGTDTQYF.

The V call is TRBV5-1, the J call TRBJ1-2; D unclear. CDR1 SGHRS and CDR2 YFSETQ come from the germline V gene. CDR3 size: 13 residues. The V gene lost 0 bases and the J gene lost 4 bases, with 7 bases spanning the gap. CDR3 amino acids: CASSLDKLYGYTF. DNA of the CDR3: TGCGCCAGCAGCTTGGATAAACTCTATGGCTACACCTTC.

The rearrangement links TRBV7-2 to TRBJ1-2; 10 positions match TRBD1. The CDR3 totals 14 residues. Germline trimming cut 1 base from V and 8 bases from J; bases unmatched to any gene: 4. The germline gives CDR1 SGHTA, CDR2 FQGNSA. The CDR3 DNA sequence: TGTGCCAGCAGCTTAGGACAGGGGGCACGGGGCTACACCTTC. Translated: CASSLGQGARGYTF.

The V and J genes are TRBV12-3 or TRBV12-4 and TRBJ1-4; 7 bases fit TRBD1. The ends lost 6 bases at V and 13 bases at J; junction bases unmatched: 8. The CDR3 is 12 amino acids. The CDR3, as DNA: TGTGCCAGCAGCCTGAACAGGGGTATACTGTTTTTT. Translation gives CASSLNRGILFF.

The chain carries TRBV4-1 and TRBJ1-5; D is uncertain. V gave up 0 bases and J gave up 3 bases, with 9 bases separating them. The CDR3 contains 15 residues. CDR1 and CDR2 (germline): MGHRA, YSYEKL. CDR3 sequence: CASSQDGQYNQPQHF. CDR3 nucleotides: TGCGCCAGCAGCCAAGATGGGCAGTACAATCAGCCCCAGCATTTT.

This clone was seen a single time. CDR3 sequence: CASSLGTATPLHF. DNA for the CDR3: TGTGCCAGCAGTCTAGGGACAGCAACACCCCTCCACTTT. This chain links TRBV28 with TRBJ1-6, with 7 bases identical to TRBD1. V was clipped by 5 bases and J by 11 bases; unmatched bases: 6. Germline CDR1 is MDHEN and CDR2 is SYDVKM. The CDR3 is 13 amino acids.

The chain carries TRBV7-9 and TRBJ2-5; TRBD2 matches at 7 bases. Germline CDR1 and CDR2: SEHNR and FQNEAQ (reference sequence). CDR3 length: 15 residues. The ends lost 2 bases at V and 5 bases at J; junction bases unmatched: 8. The CDR3 DNA is TGTGCCAGCAGCTTACCTAGCGGAGGGCGGGAGACCCAGTACTTC. Translating gives CASSLPSGGRETQYF.